This T cell receptor beta chain is drawn from a study of Graves' ophthalmopathy and Graves' hyperthyroidism. Beta-chain TCR CDR3 regions were amplified from RNA transcripts. RT-PCR was first run with HTBI primers, then multiplex PCR in a second round. Using its own MiXCR run on the multiplex PCR reads, TCRdb lists one record per CDR3 protein. The table lists about 200,000 distinct CDR3 sequences, 25% to 30% of them singletons. This clonotype was observed many times. Germline V lookup: CDR1 LGHNA, CDR2 YSLEER. V lost 4 bases to trimming and J lost 0 bases, with 9 bases between them. CDR3 length equals 14 residues.

The chain is built from TRBV4-3 and TRBJ1-1; D is ambiguous. What was sequenced was peripheral blood. This receptor was identified in a man in his fifties or sixties with Graves' ophthalmopathy. The CDR3 protein is CASSRGGVNTEAFF. The CDR3 nucleotides read TGCGCCAGCAGCCGAGGCGGGGTGAACACTGAAGCTTTCTTT.